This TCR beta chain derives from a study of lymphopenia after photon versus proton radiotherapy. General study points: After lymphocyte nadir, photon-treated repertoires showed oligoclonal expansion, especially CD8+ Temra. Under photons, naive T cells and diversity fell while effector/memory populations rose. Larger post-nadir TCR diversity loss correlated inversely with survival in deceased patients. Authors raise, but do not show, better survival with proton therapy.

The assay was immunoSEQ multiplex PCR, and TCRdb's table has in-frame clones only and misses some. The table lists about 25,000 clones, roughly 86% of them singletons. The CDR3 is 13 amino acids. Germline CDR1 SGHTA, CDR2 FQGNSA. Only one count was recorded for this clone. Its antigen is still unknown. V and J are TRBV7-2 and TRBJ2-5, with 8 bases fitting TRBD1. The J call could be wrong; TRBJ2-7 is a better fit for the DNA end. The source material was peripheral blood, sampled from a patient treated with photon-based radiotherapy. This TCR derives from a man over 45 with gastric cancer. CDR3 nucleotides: TGTGCCAGCAGCTCGGACAGGGCTCGCGAGCAGTACTTC. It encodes CASSSDRAREQYF.